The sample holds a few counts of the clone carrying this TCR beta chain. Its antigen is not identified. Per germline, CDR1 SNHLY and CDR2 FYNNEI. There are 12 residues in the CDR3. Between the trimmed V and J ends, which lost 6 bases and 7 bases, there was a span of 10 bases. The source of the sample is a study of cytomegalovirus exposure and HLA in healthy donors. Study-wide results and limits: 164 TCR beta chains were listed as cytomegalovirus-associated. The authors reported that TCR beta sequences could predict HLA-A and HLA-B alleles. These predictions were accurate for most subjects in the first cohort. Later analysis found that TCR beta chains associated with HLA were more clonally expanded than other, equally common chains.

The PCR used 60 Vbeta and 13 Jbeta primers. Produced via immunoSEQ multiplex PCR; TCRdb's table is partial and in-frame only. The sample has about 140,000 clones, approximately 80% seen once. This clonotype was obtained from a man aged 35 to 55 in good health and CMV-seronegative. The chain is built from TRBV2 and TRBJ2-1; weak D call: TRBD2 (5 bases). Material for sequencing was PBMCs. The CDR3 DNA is TGTGCCAGCAGCCCCAGGAGGAATGAGCAGTTCTTC. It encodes CASSPRRNEQFF.